This T cell receptor beta chain was sequenced in a study of blood T cell repertoires in COVID-19. In the study overall: Samples of COVID-19 (acute and convalescent) were obtained from the United States, Italy and Spain. T cells, B-cell-depleted T cells, or PBMCs provided the cDNA or gDNA that served as material.

Authors' analysis steps: Using reference gene primer amplification, nucleated cell counts were estimated. Profiled with immunoSEQ multiplex PCR; TCRdb holds only in-frame clones, not every one. The D gene and trimming were derived from the DNA, and the V and J assignments and clone size from that table. The data show under 300,000 clones, 86% seen once. J was trimmed by 8 bases and V by 1 base; bases with no gene match: 7. Germline V gives CDR1 SGHTA, CDR2 FQGNSA. The CDR3 covers 15 residues. The chain is built from TRBV7-2 and TRBJ2-1, with TRBD2 identical over 8 bases. Material: peripheral blood. The TCR was taken from a woman younger than 45 with active or convalescent COVID-19. CDR3 nucleotides: TGTGCCAGCAGCTTAGACCGGGGGGGCGGAGATGAGCAGTTCTTC. It is translated as CASSLDRGGGDEQFF.